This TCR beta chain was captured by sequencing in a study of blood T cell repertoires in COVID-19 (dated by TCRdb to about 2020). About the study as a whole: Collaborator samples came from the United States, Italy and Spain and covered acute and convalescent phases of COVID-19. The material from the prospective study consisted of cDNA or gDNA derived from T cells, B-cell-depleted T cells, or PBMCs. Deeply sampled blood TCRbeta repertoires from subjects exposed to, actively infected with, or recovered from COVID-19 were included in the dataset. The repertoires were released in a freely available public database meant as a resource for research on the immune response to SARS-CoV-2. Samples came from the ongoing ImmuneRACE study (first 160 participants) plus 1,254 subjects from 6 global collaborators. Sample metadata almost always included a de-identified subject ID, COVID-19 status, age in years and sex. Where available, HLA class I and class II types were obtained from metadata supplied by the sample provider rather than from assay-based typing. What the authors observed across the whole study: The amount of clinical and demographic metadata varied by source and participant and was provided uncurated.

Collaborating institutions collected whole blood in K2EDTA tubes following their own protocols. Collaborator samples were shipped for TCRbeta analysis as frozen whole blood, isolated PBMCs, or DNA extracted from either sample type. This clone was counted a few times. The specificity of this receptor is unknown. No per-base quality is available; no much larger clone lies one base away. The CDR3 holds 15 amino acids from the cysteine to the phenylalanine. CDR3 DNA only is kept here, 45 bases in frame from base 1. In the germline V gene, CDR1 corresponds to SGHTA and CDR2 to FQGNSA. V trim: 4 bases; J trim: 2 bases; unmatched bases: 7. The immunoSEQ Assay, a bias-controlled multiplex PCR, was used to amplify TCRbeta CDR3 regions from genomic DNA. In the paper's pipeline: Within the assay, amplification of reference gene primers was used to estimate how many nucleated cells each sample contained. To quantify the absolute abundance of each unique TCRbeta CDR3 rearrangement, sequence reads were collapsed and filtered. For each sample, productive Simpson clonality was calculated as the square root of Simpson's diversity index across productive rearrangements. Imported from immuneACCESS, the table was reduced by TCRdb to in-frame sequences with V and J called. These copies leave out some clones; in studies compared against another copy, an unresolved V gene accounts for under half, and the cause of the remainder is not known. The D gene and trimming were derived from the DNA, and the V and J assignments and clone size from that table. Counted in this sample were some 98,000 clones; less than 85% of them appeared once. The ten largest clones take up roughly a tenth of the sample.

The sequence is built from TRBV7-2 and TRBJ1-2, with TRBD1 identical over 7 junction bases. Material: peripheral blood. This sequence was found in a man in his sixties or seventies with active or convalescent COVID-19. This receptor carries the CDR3 CASSYPGTANYGYTF. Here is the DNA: TGTGCCAGCAGCTACCCCGGGACAGCAAACTATGGCTACACCTTC.